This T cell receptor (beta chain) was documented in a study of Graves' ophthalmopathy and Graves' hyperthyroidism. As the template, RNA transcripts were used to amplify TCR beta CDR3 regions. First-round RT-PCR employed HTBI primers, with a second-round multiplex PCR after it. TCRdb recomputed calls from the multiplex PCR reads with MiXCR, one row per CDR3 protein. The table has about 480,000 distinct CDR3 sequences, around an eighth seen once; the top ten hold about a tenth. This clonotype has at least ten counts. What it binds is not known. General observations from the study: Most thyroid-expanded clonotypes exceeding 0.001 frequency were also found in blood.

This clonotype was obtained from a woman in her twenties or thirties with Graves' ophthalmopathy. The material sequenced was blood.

CDR3 DNA: TGTGCCAGCAGCCCTCTAGCGGAAGAGACCCAGTACTTC. Translated, it gives CASSPLAEETQYF. This chain connects TRBV7-9 to TRBJ2-5; 7 bases match TRBD2. V was pared by 5 bases and J by 3 bases, with 3 bases of the junction left unmatched. Germline lookup yields CDR1 SEHNR and CDR2 FQNEAQ (reference sequence). There are 13 residues in the CDR3.